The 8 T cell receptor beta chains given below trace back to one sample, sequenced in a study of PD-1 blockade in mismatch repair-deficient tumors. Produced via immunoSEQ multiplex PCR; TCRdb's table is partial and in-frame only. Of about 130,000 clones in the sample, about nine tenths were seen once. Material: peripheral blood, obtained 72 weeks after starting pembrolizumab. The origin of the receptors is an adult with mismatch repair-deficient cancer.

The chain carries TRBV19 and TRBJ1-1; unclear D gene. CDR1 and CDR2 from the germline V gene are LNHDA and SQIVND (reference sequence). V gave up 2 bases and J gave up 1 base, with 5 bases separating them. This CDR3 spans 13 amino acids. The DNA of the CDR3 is TGTGCCAGTAGTATAACGGAGAACACTGAAGCTTTCTTT. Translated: CASSITENTEAFF.

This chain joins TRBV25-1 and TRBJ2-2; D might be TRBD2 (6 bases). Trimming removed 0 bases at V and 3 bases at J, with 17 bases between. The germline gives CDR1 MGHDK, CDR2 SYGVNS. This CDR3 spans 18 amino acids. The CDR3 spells CASSEYEWRERDTGELFF. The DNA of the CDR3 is TGTGCCAGCAGTGAATATGAATGGAGGGAGAGGGACACCGGGGAGCTGTTTTTT.

This chain's CDR3 is CASSLVSGTLYEQYF. Here the CDR3 DNA reads TGCGCCAGCAGCTTGGTAAGCGGGACCCTCTACGAGCAGTACTTC. The V gene is TRBV5-1, the J gene TRBJ2-7; 7 bases line up with TRBD2. The ends lost 0 bases at V and 3 bases at J; junction bases unmatched: 6. The germline gives CDR1 SGHRS, CDR2 YFSETQ. The CDR3 covers 15 residues.

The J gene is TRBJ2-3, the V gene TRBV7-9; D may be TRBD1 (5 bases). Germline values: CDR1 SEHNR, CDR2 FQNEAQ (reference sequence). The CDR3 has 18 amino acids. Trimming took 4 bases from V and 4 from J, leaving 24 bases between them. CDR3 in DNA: TGTGCCAGCAGCTCCCTACAGGAGACTGCAACAAGTGCAGATACGCAGTATTTT. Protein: CASSSLQETATSADTQYF.

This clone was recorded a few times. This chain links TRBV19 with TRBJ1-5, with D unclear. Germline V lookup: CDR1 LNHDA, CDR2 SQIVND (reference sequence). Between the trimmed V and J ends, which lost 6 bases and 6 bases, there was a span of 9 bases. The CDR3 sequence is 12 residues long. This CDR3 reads CASREVGQPQHF. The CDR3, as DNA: TGTGCCAGTAGGGAAGTGGGTCAGCCCCAGCATTTT.

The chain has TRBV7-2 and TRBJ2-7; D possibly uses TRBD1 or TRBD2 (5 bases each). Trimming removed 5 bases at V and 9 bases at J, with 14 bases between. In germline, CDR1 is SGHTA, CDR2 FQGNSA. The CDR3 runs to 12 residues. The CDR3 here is CASSLGTDLQYF. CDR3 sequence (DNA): TGTGCCAGCAGCCTCGGGACGGACCTGCAGTACTTC.

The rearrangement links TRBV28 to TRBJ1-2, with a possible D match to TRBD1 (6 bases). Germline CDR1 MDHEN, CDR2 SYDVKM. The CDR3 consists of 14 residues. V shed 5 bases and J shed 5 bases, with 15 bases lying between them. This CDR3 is CASSPPDSRYGYTF. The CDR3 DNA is TGTGCCAGCAGTCCACCGGACAGCCGATATGGCTACACCTTC.

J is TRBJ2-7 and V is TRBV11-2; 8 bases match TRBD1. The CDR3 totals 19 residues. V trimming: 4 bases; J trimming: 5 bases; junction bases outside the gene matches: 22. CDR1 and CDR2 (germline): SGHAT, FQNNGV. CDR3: CASSYKRPGQAFLLHEQYF. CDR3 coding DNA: TGTGCCAGCAGCTATAAAAGACCGGGACAGGCTTTTCTTTTGCACGAGCAGTACTTC.